The text below deals with one T cell receptor beta chain. Its antigen is not known. The data belong to a study of cytomegalovirus exposure and HLA in healthy donors. General observations from the study: In vitro data verified a few CMV-associated chains as specific for CMV antigens. Investigators reported 150 to 200 TCR beta chains as tied to cytomegalovirus.

The donors belonged to the approximately 120-subject validation cohort, separate from the approximately 700-subject first cohort. Profiled with immunoSEQ multiplex PCR; TCRdb holds only in-frame clones, not every one. Here the sample spans about 110,000 clones, around 90% being singletons. Germline CDR1 and CDR2: SNHLY and FYNNEI. The CDR3 loop spans 14 amino acids. With 10 bases removed from V and 0 bases from J, the gap between germline ends came to 14 bases. This TCR came from a woman aged 18-35 years in good health and CMV-seropositive. This chain links TRBV2 with TRBJ2-3; D is perhaps TRBD2 (6 bases). Sample: PBMCs. The CDR3 DNA reads as TGTGCCATCCCGGGGGAGCCCAGCACAGATACGCAGTATTTT. This encodes CAIPGEPSTDTQYF.